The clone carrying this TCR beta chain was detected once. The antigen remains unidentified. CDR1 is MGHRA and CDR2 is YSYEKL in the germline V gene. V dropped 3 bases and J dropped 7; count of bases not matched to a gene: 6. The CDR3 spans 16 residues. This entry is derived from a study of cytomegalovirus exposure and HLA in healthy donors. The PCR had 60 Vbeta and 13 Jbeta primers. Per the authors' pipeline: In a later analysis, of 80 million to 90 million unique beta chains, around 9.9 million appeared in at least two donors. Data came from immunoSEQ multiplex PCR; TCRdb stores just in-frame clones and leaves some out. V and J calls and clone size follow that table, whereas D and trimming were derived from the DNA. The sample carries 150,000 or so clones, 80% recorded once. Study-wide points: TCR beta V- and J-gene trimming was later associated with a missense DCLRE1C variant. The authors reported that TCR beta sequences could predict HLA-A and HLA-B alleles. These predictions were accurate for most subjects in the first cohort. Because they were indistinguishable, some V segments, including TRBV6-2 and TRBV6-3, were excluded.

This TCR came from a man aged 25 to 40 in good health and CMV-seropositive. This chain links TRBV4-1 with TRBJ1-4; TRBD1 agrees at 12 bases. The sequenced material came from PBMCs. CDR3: CASSHPGQGAFEKLFF. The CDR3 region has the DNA TGCGCCAGCAGCCATCCGGGACAGGGGGCTTTTGAAAAACTGTTTTTT.